This is a list of T cell receptor beta chains from one sample in a study of blood T cell repertoires in COVID-19. Measured with immunoSEQ multiplex PCR; TCRdb has only the in-frame clones, and not every one. The sample lists tens of thousands of clones, 75% to 90% occurring once. Sequenced sample: peripheral blood. These TCRs come from a man in his 60s with active COVID-19. CDR3s include the opening cysteine and the closing phenylalanine or tryptophan. A D gene is named only where the DNA matches it firmly. Where a row states a size, it is once, few, many or the class of an expanded clone; other rows omit it.

length	J	size	V	D	DNA	CDR3
14	TRBJ1-6	.	TRBV7-3	TRBD1	TGTGCCAGCAGCTTAACAGGGGGCAGTTCACCCCTCCACTTT	CASSLTGGSSPLHF
15	TRBJ2-1	.	TRBV5-1	TRBD2	TGCGCCACCAAACGGAGGACTAGCGGGGACAATGAGCAGTTCTTC	CATKRRTSGDNEQFF
14	TRBJ2-7	.	TRBV5-1	.	TGCGCCAGCAGCTTGGAGGGGTGGTCCTACGAGCAGTACTTC	CASSLEGWSYEQYF
15	TRBJ2-5	.	TRBV7-9	TRBD1	TGTGCCAGCAGCCCTGCGGACAGGTACCAAGAGACCCAGTACTTC	CASSPADRYQETQYF
16	TRBJ1-3	few	TRBV7-9	.	TGTGCCAGCAGCTTAGCATCAGGGGCTTCTGGAAACACCATATATTTT	CASSLASGASGNTIYF
14	TRBJ2-5	.	TRBV29-1	TRBD2	TGCAGCGTTGCGGAGGGACTAGCGGAAGAGACCCAGTACTTC	CSVAEGLAEETQYF
16	TRBJ1-6	few	TRBV21-1	.	TGTGCCAGCAGCAAAGCGCTCAAAGGGAGTAGATCACCCCTCCACTTT	CASSKALKGSRSPLHF
11	TRBJ2-4	.	TRBV19	TRBD1	TGTGCGGAGACAGGGGAGGACATTCAGTACTTC	CAETGEDIQYF
16	TRBJ2-2	.	TRBV19	TRBD1	TGTGCCAGTAGTACTCGGACAGGGGGCTCCCCCGGGGAGCTGTTTTTT	CASSTRTGGSPGELFF
15	TRBJ2-1	once	TRBV6-5	TRBD1	TGTGCCAGCAGTTACTCGAAACAGGGGGGACACGAGCAGTTCTTC	CASSYSKQGGHEQFF
13	TRBJ1-1	.	TRBV7-3	.	TGTGCCAGCAGTGCCGGGACAAACACTGAAGCTTTCTTT	CASSAGTNTEAFF
16	TRBJ2-5	.	TRBV7-9	TRBD1	TGTGCCAGCAGCTCGAACCGGGACAGTACCCAAGAGACCCAGTACTTC	CASSSNRDSTQETQYF
17	TRBJ2-5	.	TRBV7-9	TRBD1	TGTGCCAGCAGCTTGGCTGGACAGGGAAGGGGCCCAGAGACCCAGTACTTC	CASSLAGQGRGPETQYF
15	TRBJ2-2	.	TRBV7-2	.	TGTGCCAGCAGCATACCCAGGGGGAACACCGGGGAGCTGTTTTTT	CASSIPRGNTGELFF
13	TRBJ2-5	.	TRBV5-4	TRBD1	TGTGCCAGCAGCGGGACAGGGCAAGAGACCCAGTACTTC	CASSGTGQETQYF
14	TRBJ2-5	.	TRBV9	.	TGTGCCAGCAGCGTAAGCCCCGGGGGAGAGACCCAGTACTTC	CASSVSPGGETQYF
15	TRBJ2-5	.	TRBV11-2	.	TGTGCCAGCAGCTTCACCCCTGAGAGTCAAGAGACCCAGTACTTC	CASSFTPESQETQYF
12	TRBJ1-2	medium-sized	TRBV2	.	TGTGCCAGCAGTGACAGAACCTATGGCTACACCTTC	CASSDRTYGYTF
16	TRBJ2-7	few	TRBV7-9	TRBD1	TGTGCCAGCAGCTTTATTTCCGGGACAGTAACGTACGAGCAGTACTTC	CASSFISGTVTYEQYF
15	TRBJ2-1	.	TRBV5-1	.	TGCGCCAGCAGCTTGGGATCAGGGAAGGGCAATGAGCAGTTCTTC	CASSLGSGKGNEQFF
18	TRBJ1-2	.	TRBV11-2	TRBD1	TGTGCCAGCAGCTCCTACTCTTTCCAGGGGGCGCGGGGTTATGGCTACACCTTC	CASSSYSFQGARGYGYTF
17	TRBJ2-3	.	TRBV18	.	TGTGCCAGCTCACCACTTGAGTACAGGGATATCGGCGATACGCAGTATTTT	CASSPLEYRDIGDTQYF
15	TRBJ2-5	.	TRBV18	TRBD2	TGTGCCAGCACAGACCAGCGGGGGTCCCAAGAGACCCAGTACTTC	CASTDQRGSQETQYF
16	TRBJ1-2	.	TRBV3-1/TRBV3-2	.	TGTGCCAGCAGCCAGTCAGAGGCAGCCTCCGTCTATGGCTACACCTTC	CASSQSEAASVYGYTF
14	TRBJ2-1	.	TRBV27	TRBD1	TGTGCCAGCAGTTTACTAACAGGGGGCAATGAGCAGTTCTTC	CASSLLTGGNEQFF
16	TRBJ1-6	.	TRBV5-3	TRBD1	TGTGCCAGAAGCATTGGCCCCCGGGACAGGGAATCACCCCTCCACTTT	CARSIGPRDRESPLHF
14	TRBJ1-6	.	TRBV7-2	.	TGTGCCAGCAGCTTATTCAGGGGAGGGTCACCCCTCCACTTT	CASSLFRGGSPLHF
15	TRBJ1-4	.	TRBV5-5	TRBD1	TGTGCCAGCAGCTTTACCGGGACAGTTAATGAAAAACTGTTTTTT	CASSFTGTVNEKLFF
15	TRBJ1-4	few	TRBV9	.	TGTGCCAGCAGCGTAGAGCCTTTACCGTACGAAAAACTGTTTTTT	CASSVEPLPYEKLFF
16	TRBJ2-5	.	TRBV7-9	TRBD1	TGTGCCAGCAGCTCCCGGGACAGCCGGTACCAAGAGACCCAGTACTTC	CASSSRDSRYQETQYF
13	TRBJ2-7	once	TRBV6-5	TRBD1	TGTGCCAGCGCCGGACAGGGGAGCTACGAGCAGTACTTC	CASAGQGSYEQYF
15	TRBJ2-1	.	TRBV2	.	TGTGCCAGCGGGGCCAGACAGATAACCTACAATGAGCAGTTCTTC	CASGARQITYNEQFF